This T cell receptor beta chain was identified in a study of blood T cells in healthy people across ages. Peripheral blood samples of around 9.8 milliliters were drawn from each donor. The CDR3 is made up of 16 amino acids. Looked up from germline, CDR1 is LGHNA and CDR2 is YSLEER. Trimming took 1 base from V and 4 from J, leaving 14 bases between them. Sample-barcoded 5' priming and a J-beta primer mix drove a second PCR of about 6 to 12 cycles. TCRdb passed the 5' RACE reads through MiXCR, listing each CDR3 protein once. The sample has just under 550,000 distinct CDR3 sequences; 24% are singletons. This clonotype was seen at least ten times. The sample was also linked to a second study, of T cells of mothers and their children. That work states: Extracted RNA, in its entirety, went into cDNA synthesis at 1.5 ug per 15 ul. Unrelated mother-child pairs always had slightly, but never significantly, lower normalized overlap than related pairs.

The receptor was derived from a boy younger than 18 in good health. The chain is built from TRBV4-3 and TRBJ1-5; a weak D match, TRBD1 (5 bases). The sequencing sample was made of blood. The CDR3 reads CASSQALGVGNQPQHF. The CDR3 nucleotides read TGCGCCAGCAGCCAAGCTCTAGGGGTGGGTAATCAGCCCCAGCATTTT.